Given below is one T cell receptor (beta chain) in context. Germline V gene sequence: CDR1 SQVTM, CDR2 ANQGSEA. The CDR3 has 14 amino acids. V gave up 4 bases and J gave up 1 base, with 11 bases separating them. The data were taken from a study of blood T cell repertoires in COVID-19. Original methodology: How many nucleated cells were present was estimated from reference gene primer amplification. The repertoire was sequenced with immunoSEQ multiplex PCR; TCRdb's copy has only in-frame clones and lacks some. The V and J calls and the clone size are those of that table, but D and trimming were determined from the DNA. The table records about 310,000 clones, roughly nine tenths of them present only once.

Sequenced input: PBMCs or T cells enriched from blood (not recorded which). The rearrangement uses TRBV29-1 and TRBJ1-3; unclear D gene. The receptor's source is a man in his 60s who had recovered from COVID-19. The CDR3 is CSVALVPSGNTIYF. As DNA, the CDR3 is TGCAGCGTTGCCTTAGTGCCTTCTGGAAACACCATATATTTT. Together with reference TRBV29-1 and TRBJ1-3, the CDR3 gives the full variable domain: SAVISQKPSRDICQRGTSLTIQCQVDSQVTMMFWYRQQPGQSLTLIATANQGSEATYESGFVIDKFPISRPNLTFSTLTVSNMSPEDSSIYLCSVALVPSGNTIYFGEGSWLTVV.